Presented here are 27 T cell receptor beta chains from one specimen sequenced in a study of T cells in Graves' hyperthyroidism and ophthalmopathy. Amplified regions were TCR beta CDR3 sequences from RNA transcripts. The HTBI primer set was used in a first-round RT-PCR of the TCR CDR3. A single record per CDR3 protein comes from TCRdb applying MiXCR to the multiplex PCR reads. The table records about 130,000 distinct CDR3 sequences, around 20% of them present only once. Sequencing input: blood. These receptors came from a woman between 50 and 59 years old with Graves' hyperthyroidism that later progressed to Graves' ophthalmopathy.

CDR3 nucleotide sequence: TGTGCCAGTAGTCCACAGGGGCGCGGGAATGAGCAGTTCTTC. Translated: CASSPQGRGNEQFF. The rearrangement links TRBV19 to TRBJ2-1; 7 nucleotides align to TRBD1. Germline values: CDR1 LNHDA, CDR2 SQIVND (reference sequence). With 5 bases clipped from V and 7 bases from J, the junction kept 8 bases outside the gene matches. The CDR3 is 14 residues long.

The V and J genes are TRBV29-1 and TRBJ2-7; 10 nucleotides agree with TRBD2. Germline CDR1 SQVTM, CDR2 ANQGSEA. J was trimmed by 7 bases and V by 4 bases; bases with no gene match: 7. CDR3 length: 13 amino acids. The CDR3 DNA reads TGCAGCGTTGTAGGGACTAGCGCTCGGGAGCAGTACTTC. Residues: CSVVGTSAREQYF.

At least ten counts were recorded for this clonotype. The rearrangement joins TRBV20-1 to TRBJ2-1; 10 bases are a match to TRBD2. Losses at the gene ends were 3 bases for V and 4 bases for J; bases not matched to a gene: 6. The germline CDR1 and CDR2 sequences are DFQATT and SNEGSKA (reference sequence). The CDR3 has 15 amino acids. The CDR3 bases are TGCAGTGCTAGTTCGCTAGCGGGGGCATACAATGAGCAGTTCTTC. Translating gives CSASSLAGAYNEQFF.

Comments on this clonotype: A much larger clone lies a single base off, so this may be a read error. The chain carries TRBV3-1 and TRBJ2-7; 8 bases map to TRBD2. The V and J ends lost 4 bases and 9 bases, in that order; junction bases with no gene match: 8. CDR3 length: 13 amino acids. Germline lookup yields CDR1 LGHDT and CDR2 YNNKEL (reference sequence). In DNA, the CDR3 is TGTGCCAGCAGCCTCGGGACTAGTACAGGGCAGTACTTC. Its translation: CASSLGTSTGQYF.

This clonotype has a count of ten or more. The chain uses TRBV2 and TRBJ2-3; D is perhaps TRBD2 (5 bases). The germline V and J ends were trimmed by 6 bases and 0 bases, with 13 bases remaining between them. There are 15 residues in the CDR3. CDR1 and CDR2 (germline): SNHLY, FYNNEI. The CDR3 reads CASSGISASTDTQYF. CDR3 DNA sequence: TGTGCCAGCAGCGGGATTAGCGCCAGCACAGATACGCAGTATTTT.

The chain uses TRBV7-3 and TRBJ2-1; D is unresolved. The V and J ends lost 5 bases and 7 bases respectively, with 15 bases between them. The V gene's germline CDR1 is SGHTA and CDR2 FQGTGA. This CDR3 region has 14 residues. In DNA form, the CDR3 reads TGTGCCAGCAGCCTAGACGCCGGTTTAAATGAGCAGTTCTTC. This translates into CASSLDAGLNEQFF.

Many counts were recorded for this clonotype. The chain couples TRBV3-1 to TRBJ2-7, with D possibly being TRBD1 or TRBD2 (5 bases each). Trimming stripped 3 bases from V and 0 bases from J, with 9 bases between. The CDR3 runs to 14 residues. Germline CDR1 and CDR2: LGHDT and YNNKEL (reference sequence). CDR3 region: CASSQAGTSYEQYF. CDR3 DNA: TGTGCCAGCAGCCAGGCCGGGACCTCCTACGAGCAGTACTTC.

This clonotype was detected a few times. V usage is TRBV6-1 and J usage is TRBJ2-1; no clear D gene. Germline V CDR1 and CDR2: MNHNS, SASEGT. The CDR3 is made up of 14 amino acids. Trimming removed 8 bases at V and 7 bases at J, with 18 bases between. In DNA form, the CDR3 reads TGTGCCAGCTTCCGGCTACCTACCCGGAATGAGCAGTTCTTC. Its translation: CASFRLPTRNEQFF.

This clonotype was seen many times. This rearrangement joins TRBV5-5 to TRBJ1-3; D gene unclear. Germline V gene lookup returns CDR1 SGHKS and CDR2 YYEKEE (reference sequence). V gave up 0 bases and J gave up 4 bases, with 2 bases separating them. The CDR3 contains 12 residues. The CDR3 DNA reads TGTGCCAGCAGCTTGGGCGGAAACACCATATATTTT. Translated, it gives CASSLGGNTIYF.

This sequence joins TRBV29-1 and TRBJ2-1; a possible D gene is TRBD1 (6 bases). Trimming took 7 bases from V and 8 from J, leaving 12 bases between them. Germline V CDR1 and CDR2: SQVTM, ANQGSEA. The CDR3 is 11 residues long. The CDR3 loop reads CSARQVDEQFF. The CDR3 nucleotides are TGCAGCGCCCGACAGGTTGATGAGCAGTTCTTC.

Note on this clonotype: This may be a read error, as it is one base from a much larger clone. Since no conserved phenylalanine or tryptophan closes the CDR3, a read error is the likely cause. This chain connects TRBV19 to TRBJ1-5, with D possibly being TRBD1 (6 bases). The CDR3 loop spans 14 amino acids. The V gene's germline CDR1 is LNHDA and CDR2 SQIVND (reference sequence). V lost 2 bases, J lost 6 bases, and 11 bases lay in between. CDR3 DNA: TGTGCCAGTAGTATATCGGGGGGCCCTCAGCCCCAGCATCTT. Encoded protein: CASSISGGPQPQHL.

This clonotype showed up many times. The chain couples TRBV20-1 to TRBJ2-5; D is ambiguous. The CDR3 runs 15 residues. Germline assignment: CDR1 DFQATT and CDR2 SNEGSKA (reference sequence). V lost 0 bases and J lost 4, with 15 bases in between. CDR3 protein: CSARDGSRVGETQYF. CDR3 bases: TGCAGTGCTAGAGATGGGTCAAGGGTAGGAGAGACCCAGTACTTC.

About this clonotype itself: Just one base apart from a much larger clone, this may be a read error. V usage is TRBV28 and J usage is TRBJ1-2; 8 positions match TRBD1. This CDR3 is built from 16 residues. Germline-derived CDR1 and CDR2 are MDHEN and SYDVKM. The CDR3 is CASSKIGTGSSGGCTF. For the CDR3, the DNA is TGTGCCAGCAGTAAGATTGGGACAGGATCATCGGGTGGCTGCACCTTC.

In the case of this clonotype: This may arise from a read error, as a much more abundant clone is one base away. The V call is TRBV28, the J call TRBJ2-7; D gene unclear. CDR1 is MDHEN, CDR2 SYDVKM, per germline. The CDR3 spans 14 residues. The CDR3 spells CASSSDMGTYEQCF. The DNA of the CDR3 is TGTGCCAGCAGTTCCGACATGGGAACCTACGAGCAGTGCTTC. The full variable domain, rest sourced from reference TRBV28 and TRBJ2-7, is DVKVTQSSRYLVKRTGEKVFLECVQDMDHENMFWYRQDPGLGLRLIYFSYDVKMKEKGDIPEGYSVSREKKERFSLILESASTNQTSMYLCASSSDMGTYEQCFGPGTRLTVT.

This chain joins TRBV11-2 and TRBJ2-2; 13 bases are a match to TRBD2. This CDR3 has 16 residues. With 5 bases clipped from V and 7 bases from J, the junction kept 7 bases outside the gene matches. Looked up from germline, CDR1 is SGHAT and CDR2 is FQNNGV. In DNA form, the CDR3 reads TGTGCCAGCAGCCTAGGACTAGCGGGAGTAAGCGGGGAGCTGTTTTTT. Translation: CASSLGLAGVSGELFF. Full variable domain (rest looked up from reference TRBV11-2 and TRBJ2-2): EAGVAQSPRYKIIEKRQSVAFWCNPISGHATLYWYQQILGQGPKLLIQFQNNGVVDDSQLPKDRFSAERLKGVDSTLKIQPAKLEDSAVYLCASSLGLAGVSGELFFGEGSRLTVL.

The chain combines TRBV5-4 with TRBJ2-6, with TRBD1 matching over 10 bases. With V trimmed by 2 bases and J by 1 base, 6 bases remained unmatched. The CDR3 length is 18 residues. Germline CDR1 is SGHNT and CDR2 is YYREEE (reference sequence). CDR3 protein: CASSFGTGDQSGANVLTF. CDR3 DNA: TGTGCCAGCAGCTTCGGGACAGGGGATCAATCTGGGGCCAACGTCCTGACTTTC.

Ten or more counts support this clonotype. This chain joins TRBV20-1 and TRBJ2-1; 12 bases match TRBD2. In germline, CDR1 is DFQATT, CDR2 SNEGSKA (reference sequence). After removal of 1 base from V and 8 bases from J, the junction contained 9 bases not matched to a gene. This CDR3 has 16 residues. The CDR3 DNA reads TGCAGTGCTAGAGGGGCTAGCGGGAGGGTTAGGGATGAGCAGTTCTTC. Protein sequence: CSARGASGRVRDEQFF.

In this sample, this clonotype turned up many times. V usage is TRBV6-5 and J usage is TRBJ2-7, with 10 bases aligning to TRBD2. The CDR3 contains 17 residues. The V and J ends lost 0 bases and 3 bases, in that order; junction bases with no gene match: 8. Germline V gene sequence: CDR1 MNHEY, CDR2 SVGAGI. CDR3 sequence (DNA): TGTGCCAGCAGTTACTCGGGTGGAGCGGGAGGGTACTACGAGCAGTACTTC. It translates to CASSYSGGAGGYYEQYF.

This clonotype was seen ten or more times. The V call is TRBV27, the J call TRBJ2-7, with D perhaps matching TRBD2 (6 bases). The germline V and J ends were trimmed by 8 bases and 2 bases, with 16 bases remaining between them. This CDR3 has 14 amino acids. Germline V CDR1 and CDR2: MNHEY, SMNVEV (reference sequence). CDR3 DNA sequence: TGTGCCAGCCGGAGGGCCCTGGGGCCCTACGAGCAGTACTTC. Residues: CASRRALGPYEQYF.

Ten or more counts support this clonotype. The chain couples TRBV29-1 to TRBJ2-7; no clear D gene. The germline V and J ends were trimmed by 4 bases and 3 bases, with 7 bases remaining between them. This CDR3 contains 11 residues. The germline V gene encodes CDR1 SQVTM and CDR2 ANQGSEA. Here the CDR3 DNA reads TGCAGCGTTGTTGCCGGCTACGAGCAGTACTTC. It is translated as CSVVAGYEQYF.

The chain joins TRBV20-1 to TRBJ1-2; 7 nucleotides line up with TRBD1. Trimming removed 0 bases from V and 9 bases from J; junction bases left unmatched: 10. In germline, CDR1 is DFQATT, CDR2 SNEGSKA (reference sequence). The CDR3 consists of 14 residues. The CDR3 spells CSARDRGQRTRYTF. In DNA form, the CDR3 reads TGCAGTGCTAGAGATAGGGGACAGAGGACACGCTACACCTTC.

V usage is TRBV20-1 and J usage is TRBJ2-5; perhaps TRBD2 as D (5 bases). This CDR3 is built from 13 residues. The germline V gene has CDR1 DFQATT and CDR2 SNEGSKA (reference sequence). Trimming took 7 bases from V and 2 from J, leaving 14 bases between them. The CDR3 DNA reads TGCAGTGTTCCCCTAGGAGGACAAGAGACCCAGTACTTC. This translates into CSVPLGGQETQYF.

This clonotype was picked up many times. The rearrangement uses TRBV28 and TRBJ2-7; D not resolved. V lost 6 bases and J lost 3, with 6 bases in between. Per germline, CDR1 MDHEN and CDR2 SYDVKM. This CDR3 is 11 amino acids long. In nucleotides, the CDR3 is TGTGCCAGCAGGTCTCGCTACGAGCAGTACTTC. The encoded protein is CASRSRYEQYF.

V usage is TRBV29-1 and J usage is TRBJ2-3; D might be TRBD2 (7 bases). CDR1 is SQVTM, CDR2 ANQGSEA, per germline. V lost 6 bases, J lost 0 bases, and 19 bases lay in between. The CDR3 sequence is 16 residues long. The CDR3 DNA follows: TGCAGCGTAGACAAGCAAGGGGGGGGAAGCACAGATACGCAGTATTTT. Amino acids: CSVDKQGGGSTDTQYF.

The rearrangement joins TRBV28 to TRBJ1-1, with D perhaps matching TRBD1 (5 bases). The germline V and J ends were trimmed by 6 bases and 8 bases, with 10 bases remaining between them. This CDR3 is built from 11 residues. Germline V gene data show CDR1 as MDHEN and CDR2 as SYDVKM. CDR3 in DNA: TGTGCCAGCAGCTACAGACAGGAAGCTTTCTTT. This sequence encodes CASSYRQEAFF.

This clonotype has at least ten counts. This chain connects TRBV5-8 to TRBJ1-3; maybe TRBD1 (6 bases). This CDR3 contains 15 residues. The V gene's germline CDR1 is SGHTS and CDR2 YDEGEE. V was cut by 0 bases and J by 2 bases, with 9 bases left in between. CDR3 nucleotide sequence: TGTGCCAGCAGCTTGGATGGGGGGCCTGGAAACACCATATATTTT. Its protein is CASSLDGGPGNTIYF.

This clonotype was recorded many times. The V gene is TRBV19, the J gene TRBJ2-1, with 9 bases lining up with TRBD2. The germline gives CDR1 LNHDA, CDR2 SQIVND (reference sequence). Losses at the gene ends were 5 bases for V and 10 bases for J; bases not matched to a gene: 6. The CDR3 totals 13 residues. CDR3 sequence: CASSPPGLAEQFF. DNA for the CDR3: TGTGCCAGTAGTCCACCCGGACTAGCGGAGCAGTTCTTC.